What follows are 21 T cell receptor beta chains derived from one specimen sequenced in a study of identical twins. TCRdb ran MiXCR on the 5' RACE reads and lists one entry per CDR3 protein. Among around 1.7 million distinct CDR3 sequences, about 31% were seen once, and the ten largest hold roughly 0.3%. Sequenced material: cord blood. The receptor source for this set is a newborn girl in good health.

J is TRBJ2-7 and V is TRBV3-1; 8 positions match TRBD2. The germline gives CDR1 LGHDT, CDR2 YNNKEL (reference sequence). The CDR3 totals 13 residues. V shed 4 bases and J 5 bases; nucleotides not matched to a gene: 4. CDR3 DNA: TGTGCCAGCAGCCTGACTAGCGTGGACGAGCAGTACTTC. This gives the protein CASSLTSVDEQYF.

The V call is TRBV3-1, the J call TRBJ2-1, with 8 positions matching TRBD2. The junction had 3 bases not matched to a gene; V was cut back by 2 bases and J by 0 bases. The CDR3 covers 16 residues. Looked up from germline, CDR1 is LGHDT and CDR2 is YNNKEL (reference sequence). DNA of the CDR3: TGTGCCAGCAGCCAACCGGGAGGGGGCTCCTACAATGAGCAGTTCTTC. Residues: CASSQPGGGSYNEQFF.

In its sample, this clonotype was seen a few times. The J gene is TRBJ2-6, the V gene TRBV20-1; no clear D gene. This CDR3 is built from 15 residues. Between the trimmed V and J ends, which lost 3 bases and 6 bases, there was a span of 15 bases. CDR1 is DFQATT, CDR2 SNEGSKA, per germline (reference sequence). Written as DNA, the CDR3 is TGCAGTGCTAGTCGGTCTTCTCTGGCGGCCAACGTCCTGACTTTC. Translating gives CSASRSSLAANVLTF.

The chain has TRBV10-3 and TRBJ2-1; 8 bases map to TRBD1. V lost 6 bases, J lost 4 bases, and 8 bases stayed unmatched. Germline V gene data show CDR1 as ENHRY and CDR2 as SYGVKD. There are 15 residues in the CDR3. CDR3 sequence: CAISPPGQVYNEQFF. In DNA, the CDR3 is TGTGCCATCAGCCCCCCGGGACAGGTGTACAATGAGCAGTTCTTC.

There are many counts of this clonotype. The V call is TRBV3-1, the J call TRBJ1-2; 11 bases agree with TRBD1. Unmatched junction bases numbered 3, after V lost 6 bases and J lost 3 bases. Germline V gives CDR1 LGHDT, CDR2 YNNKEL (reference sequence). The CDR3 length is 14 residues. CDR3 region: CASSRTGGDYGYTF. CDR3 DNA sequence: TGTGCCAGCAGTCGGACAGGGGGCGACTATGGCTACACCTTC.

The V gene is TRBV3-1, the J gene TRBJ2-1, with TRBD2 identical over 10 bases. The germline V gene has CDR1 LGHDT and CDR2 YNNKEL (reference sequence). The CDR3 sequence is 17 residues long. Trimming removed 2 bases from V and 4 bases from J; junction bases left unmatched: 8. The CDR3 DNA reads TGTGCCAGCAGCCAAACCAAACTAGCGGGACGATACAATGAGCAGTTCTTC. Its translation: CASSQTKLAGRYNEQFF.

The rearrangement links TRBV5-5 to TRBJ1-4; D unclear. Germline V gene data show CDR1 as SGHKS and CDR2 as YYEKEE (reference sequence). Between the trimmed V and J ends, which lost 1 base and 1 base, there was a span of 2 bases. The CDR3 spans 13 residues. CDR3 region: CASSLLTNEKLFF. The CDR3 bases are TGTGCCAGCAGCTTGTTAACTAATGAAAAACTGTTTTTT. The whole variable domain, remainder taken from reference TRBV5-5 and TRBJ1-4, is DAGVTQSPTHLIKTRGQQVTLRCSPISGHKSVSWYQQVLGQGPQFIFQYYEKEERGRGNFPDRFSARQFPNYSSELNVNALLLGDSALYLCASSLLTNEKLFFGSGTQLSVL.

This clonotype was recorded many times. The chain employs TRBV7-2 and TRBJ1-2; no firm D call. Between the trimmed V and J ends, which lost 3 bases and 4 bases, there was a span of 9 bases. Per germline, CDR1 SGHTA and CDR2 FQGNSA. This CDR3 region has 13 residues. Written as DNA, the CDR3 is TGTGCCAGCAGCTTGCCCGGGGTCTATGGCTACACCTTC. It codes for CASSLPGVYGYTF.

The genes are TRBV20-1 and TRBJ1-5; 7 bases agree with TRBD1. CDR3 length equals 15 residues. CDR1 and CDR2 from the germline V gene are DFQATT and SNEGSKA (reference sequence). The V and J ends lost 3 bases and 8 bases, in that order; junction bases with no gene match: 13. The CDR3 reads CSASPQRGGKEPQHF. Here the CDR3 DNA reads TGCAGTGCTAGCCCCCAGCGAGGGGGCAAAGAGCCCCAGCATTTT.

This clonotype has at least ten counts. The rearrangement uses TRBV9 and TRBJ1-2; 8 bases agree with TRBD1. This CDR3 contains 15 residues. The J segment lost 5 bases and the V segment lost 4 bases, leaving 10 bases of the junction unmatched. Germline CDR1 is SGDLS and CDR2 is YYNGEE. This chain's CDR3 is CASSLYPDREYGYTF. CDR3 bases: TGTGCCAGCAGCCTCTACCCGGACAGGGAGTATGGCTACACCTTC.

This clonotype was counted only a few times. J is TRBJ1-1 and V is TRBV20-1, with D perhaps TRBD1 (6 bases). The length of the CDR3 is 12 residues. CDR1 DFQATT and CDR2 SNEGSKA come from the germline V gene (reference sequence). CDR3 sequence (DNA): TGCAGGCTGGGGGCGGCGAACACTGAAGCTTTCTTT. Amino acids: CRLGAANTEAFF.

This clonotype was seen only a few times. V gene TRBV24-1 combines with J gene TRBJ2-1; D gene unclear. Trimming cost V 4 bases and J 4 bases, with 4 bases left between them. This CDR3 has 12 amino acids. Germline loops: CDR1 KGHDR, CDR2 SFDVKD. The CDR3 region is CATSDRYNEQFF. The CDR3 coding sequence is TGTGCCACCAGTGACAGATACAATGAGCAGTTCTTC.

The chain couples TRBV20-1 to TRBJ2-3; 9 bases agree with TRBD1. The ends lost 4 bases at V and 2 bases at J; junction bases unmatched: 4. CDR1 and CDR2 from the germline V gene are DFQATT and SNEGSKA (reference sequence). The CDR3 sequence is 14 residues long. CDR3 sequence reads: CSATGQGPTDTQYF. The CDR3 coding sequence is TGCAGTGCTACTGGACAGGGGCCCACAGATACGCAGTATTTT.

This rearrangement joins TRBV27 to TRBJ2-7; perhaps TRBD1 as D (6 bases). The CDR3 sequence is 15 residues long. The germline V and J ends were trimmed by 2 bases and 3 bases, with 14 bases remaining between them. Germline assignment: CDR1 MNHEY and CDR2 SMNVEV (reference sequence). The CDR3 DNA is TGTGCCAGCAGTTTAGGGTCAGGGGCGGTCTACGAGCAGTACTTC. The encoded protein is CASSLGSGAVYEQYF.

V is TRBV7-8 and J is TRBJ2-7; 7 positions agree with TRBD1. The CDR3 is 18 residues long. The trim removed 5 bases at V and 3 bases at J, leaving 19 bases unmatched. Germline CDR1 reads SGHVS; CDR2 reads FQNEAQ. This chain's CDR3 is CASSHPIHGTAGHYEQYF. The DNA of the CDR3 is TGTGCCAGCAGCCACCCGATTCACGGGACAGCTGGGCACTACGAGCAGTACTTC.

CDR3 nucleotides: TGTGCCAGCAGCGTCCAGGGGAACTCCTACGAGCAGTACTTC. Protein product: CASSVQGNSYEQYF. V and J are TRBV11-2 and TRBJ2-7, with D possibly matching TRBD1 (6 bases). V was clipped by 5 bases and J by 0 bases, with 11 bases between them. Germline CDR1 reads SGHAT; CDR2 reads FQNNGV. The CDR3 runs 14 residues.

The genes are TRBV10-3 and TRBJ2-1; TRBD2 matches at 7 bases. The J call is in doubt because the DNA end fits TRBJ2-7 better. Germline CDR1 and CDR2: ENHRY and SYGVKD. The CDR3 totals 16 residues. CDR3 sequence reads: CAIRVGRSPSYNEQYF. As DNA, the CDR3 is TGTGCCATCAGGGTCGGGAGGTCCCCCTCCTACAATGAGCAGTACTTC.

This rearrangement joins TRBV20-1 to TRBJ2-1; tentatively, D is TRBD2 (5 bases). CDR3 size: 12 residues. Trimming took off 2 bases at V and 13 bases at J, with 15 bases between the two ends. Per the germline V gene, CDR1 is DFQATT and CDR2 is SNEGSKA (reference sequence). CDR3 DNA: TGCAGTGCTAGACTAGGAAGGGAGACCCAGTTCTTC. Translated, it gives CSARLGRETQFF.

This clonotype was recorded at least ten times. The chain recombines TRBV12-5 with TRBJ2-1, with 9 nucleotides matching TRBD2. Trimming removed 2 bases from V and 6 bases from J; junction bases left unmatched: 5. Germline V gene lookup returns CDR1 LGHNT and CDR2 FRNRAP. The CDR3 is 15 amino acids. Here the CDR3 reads CASGLQTTSGNEQFF. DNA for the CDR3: TGTGCTAGTGGTTTGCAGACGACTAGCGGCAATGAGCAGTTCTTC.

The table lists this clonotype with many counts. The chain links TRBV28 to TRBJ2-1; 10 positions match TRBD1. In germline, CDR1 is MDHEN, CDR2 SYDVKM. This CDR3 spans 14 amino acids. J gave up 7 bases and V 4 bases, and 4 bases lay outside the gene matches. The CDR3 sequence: CASSSGQGRNEQFF. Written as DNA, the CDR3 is TGTGCCAGCAGTTCGGGACAGGGGAGAAATGAGCAGTTCTTC.

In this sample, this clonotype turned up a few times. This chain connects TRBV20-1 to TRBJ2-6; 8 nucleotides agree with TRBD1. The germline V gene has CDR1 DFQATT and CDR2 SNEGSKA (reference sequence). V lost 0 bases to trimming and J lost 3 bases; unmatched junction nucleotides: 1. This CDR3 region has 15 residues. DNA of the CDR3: TGCAGTGCTAGAGACAGGGGGCGTGGGGCCAACGTCCTGACTTTC. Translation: CSARDRGRGANVLTF.